These 30 T cell receptor beta chains were all obtained from the same sample, sequenced in a study of vaccination and CD4 T cells after COVID-19. The Oncomine TCR Beta short-read assay sequenced DNA from cultured CD4+ T cells. TCRdb re-called the PCR reads with MiXCR, one entry per CDR3 protein. The table has under 6,500 distinct CDR3 sequences, about 46% seen once. As to treatment: roughly 10-day PBMC culture with coronavirus spike peptide pools or control peptides (ViraFEST assay). These receptors have no identified antigens. Sequenced: CD4+ T cells from blood, cultured in vitro. Receptors were obtained from a human donor who had recovered from COVID-19.

V usage is TRBV10-2 and J usage is TRBJ2-1; TRBD1 aligns across 11 bases. The CDR3 runs 19 residues. Unmatched junction bases numbered 21, after V lost 6 bases and J lost 8 bases. Per the germline V gene, CDR1 is WSHSY and CDR2 is SAAADI. CDR3 protein: CASRTRGRGQGVLGDEQFF. The CDR3 DNA is TGCGCCAGCAGGACCCGGGGGAGGGGACAGGGGGTCCTAGGGGATGAGCAGTTCTTC.

The gene calls are TRBV6-5 and TRBJ1-1; D possibly corresponds to TRBD1 (6 bases). Trimming pared 4 bases from V and 5 bases from J, leaving 14 bases between. The CDR3 is made up of 14 amino acids. Germline assignment: CDR1 MNHEY and CDR2 SVGAGI. The CDR3 sequence: CASSLSGVRTEAFF. The CDR3, as DNA: TGTGCCAGCAGTTTGTCAGGGGTCAGGACTGAAGCTTTCTTT.

The chain has TRBV4-1 and TRBJ1-5; TRBD1 is a possible D gene (6 bases). The CDR3 is made up of 17 amino acids. In germline, CDR1 is MGHRA, CDR2 YSYEKL. Trimming pared 3 bases from V and 9 bases from J, leaving 24 bases between. The CDR3 loop reads CASSHPWGRDGGRPQHF. For the CDR3, the DNA is TGCGCCAGCAGCCATCCCTGGGGGCGGGACGGTGGGAGGCCCCAGCATTTT.

The chain uses TRBV10-3 and TRBJ1-1; 8 nucleotides line up with TRBD1. The CDR3 is made up of 13 amino acids. J gave up 4 bases and V 10 bases, and 8 bases lay outside the gene matches. CDR1 ENHRY and CDR2 SYGVKD come from the germline V gene. The CDR3 protein is CASGTGEATEAFF. CDR3 nucleotides: TGTGCCAGCGGGACAGGTGAGGCCACTGAAGCTTTCTTT.

The chain has TRBV20-1 and TRBJ1-1; perhaps TRBD1 as D (5 bases). The CDR3 is 12 amino acids. V was shortened by 6 bases and J by 4 bases, with 12 bases between the two germline ends. Germline V CDR1 and CDR2: DFQATT, SNEGSKA (reference sequence). The DNA for the CDR3 is TGCAGTGCGTCAGGGTCTATCACTGAAGCTTTCTTT. It specifies CSASGSITEAFF.

V gene TRBV5-4 combines with J gene TRBJ1-1; D is unresolved. This CDR3 has 15 residues. The germline V gene has CDR1 SGHNT and CDR2 YYREEE (reference sequence). Trimming pared 0 bases from V and 0 bases from J, leaving 9 bases between. CDR3 sequence: CASSLGWVMNTEAFF. The CDR3 region has the DNA TGTGCCAGCAGCTTGGGCTGGGTCATGAACACTGAAGCTTTCTTT.

The chain combines TRBV12-5 with TRBJ2-3; TRBD1 agrees at 8 bases. This CDR3 is built from 16 residues. Per germline, CDR1 LGHNT and CDR2 FRNRAP. Trimming removed 5 bases from V and 6 bases from J; junction bases left unmatched: 13. The CDR3 region is CASGGVWTGRGDTQYF. CDR3 nucleotide sequence: TGTGCTAGTGGTGGGGTCTGGACAGGGCGTGGGGATACGCAGTATTTT.

This rearrangement joins TRBV6-1 to TRBJ2-3; 8 bases map to TRBD2. Trimming removed 6 bases from V and 4 bases from J; junction bases left unmatched: 3. The CDR3 runs 13 residues. Germline values: CDR1 MNHNS, CDR2 SASEGT. The CDR3 spells CASRQTSADTQYF. DNA for the CDR3: TGTGCCAGCAGACAGACTAGCGCAGATACGCAGTATTTT.

The rearrangement joins TRBV20-1 to TRBJ2-5, with 8 bases lining up with TRBD2. V dropped 3 bases and J dropped 4; count of bases not matched to a gene: 16. CDR3 size: 17 residues. The germline gives CDR1 DFQATT, CDR2 SNEGSKA (reference sequence). CDR3 protein: CSASPPGRGAQGETQYF. CDR3 nucleotides: TGCAGTGCTAGCCCGCCGGGGCGGGGGGCGCAGGGAGAGACCCAGTACTTC.

The V and J genes are TRBV5-1 and TRBJ1-6; D gene unclear. The CDR3 loop spans 13 amino acids. Germline V gene sequence: CDR1 SGHRS, CDR2 YFSETQ. V dropped 0 bases and J dropped 7 bases, with 5 bases sitting between them. The CDR3 loop is CASSLGQNSPLHF. CDR3 in DNA: TGCGCCAGCAGCTTGGGACAAAATTCACCCCTCCACTTT. Using reference TRBV5-1 and TRBJ1-6 for the parts outside the CDR3, the full variable domain is KAGVTQTPRYLIKTRGQQVTLSCSPISGHRSVSWYQQTPGQGLQFLFEYFSETQRNKGNFPGRFSGRQFSNSRSEMNVSTLELGDSALYLCASSLGQNSPLHFGNGTRLTVT.

In its sample, this clonotype was seen a few times. V is TRBV6-5 and J is TRBJ1-2; TRBD1 might be the D (5 bases). With 2 bases removed from V and 8 bases from J, the gap between germline ends came to 12 bases. This CDR3 region has 13 residues. Germline CDR1 and CDR2: MNHEY and SVGAGI. CDR3 amino acids: CASSYPGTEGYTF. The CDR3 nucleotides read TGTGCCAGCAGTTACCCTGGGACGGAAGGCTACACCTTC.

This chain uses TRBV7-9 with TRBJ2-3; a possible D gene is TRBD2 (5 bases). There are 16 residues in the CDR3. Germline loops: CDR1 SEHNR, CDR2 FQNEAQ (reference sequence). Trimming stripped 5 bases from V and 3 bases from J, with 18 bases between. This chain's CDR3 is CASSVQLEVGTDTQYF. In DNA form, the CDR3 reads TGTGCCAGCAGCGTACAACTGGAGGTTGGAACAGATACGCAGTATTTT.

The rearrangement joins TRBV15 to TRBJ1-4, with D perhaps matching TRBD1 (5 bases). This CDR3 is 14 amino acids long. Trimming shortened V by 5 bases and J by 8 bases, and 15 bases separated the two germline ends. CDR1 is LNHNV, CDR2 YYDKDF, per germline (reference sequence). CDR3 loop: CATSLQGRGEKLFF. The CDR3, as DNA: TGTGCCACCAGCCTTCAGGGAAGAGGAGAAAAACTGTTTTTT.

There are a few counts of this clonotype. The rearrangement links TRBV30 to TRBJ1-1; 9 positions agree with TRBD1. Germline V lookup: CDR1 GTSNPN, CDR2 SVGIG (reference sequence). The CDR3 is 13 residues long. V shed 4 bases, J shed 8 bases, and the junction held 8 bases outside the gene matches. The CDR3 DNA follows: TGTGCCTGGACGGGACAGGGAATAGGCGAAGCTTTCTTT. Protein sequence: CAWTGQGIGEAFF.

By frequency in the sample, this clonotype is medium-sized. In nucleotides, the CDR3 is TGTGCCACCAGTGAGGGACGACAGAGAGGAAAGAACACTGAAGCTTTCTTT. Amino acid sequence: CATSEGRQRGKNTEAFF. V and J are TRBV24-1 and TRBJ1-1; a weak D match, TRBD1 (5 bases). Deletions cut 4 bases from V and 1 base from J, with 18 bases between. This CDR3 has 17 amino acids. CDR1 is KGHDR and CDR2 is SFDVKD in the germline V gene.

The chain combines TRBV24-1 with TRBJ2-7; the D gene is possibly TRBD2 (5 bases). Trimming removed 2 bases at V and 2 bases at J, with 9 bases between. The CDR3 is 14 amino acids. CDR1 is KGHDR and CDR2 is SFDVKD in the germline V gene. CDR3 residues: CATSDSRVPYEQYF. CDR3 in DNA: TGTGCCACCAGTGATTCGAGGGTCCCCTACGAGCAGTACTTC.

The chain carries TRBV7-2 and TRBJ2-1, with 8 bases that match TRBD1. CDR1 is SGHTA, CDR2 FQGNSA, per germline. The V and J ends lost 4 bases and 0 bases, in that order; junction bases with no gene match: 2. This CDR3 has 15 amino acids. The CDR3 coding sequence is TGTGCCAGCAGCTCCGACAGGGGCTCCTACAATGAGCAGTTCTTC. Its protein is CASSSDRGSYNEQFF.

This clonotype was observed a few times. The chain employs TRBV7-8 and TRBJ1-5, with a tentative D call TRBD1 (6 bases). V dropped 2 bases and J dropped 0 bases, with 14 bases sitting between them. The CDR3 sequence is 17 residues long. CDR1 SGHVS and CDR2 FQNEAQ come from the germline V gene. DNA for the CDR3: TGTGCCAGCAGCTTAATCCAGGGGAAGAATAGCAATCAGCCCCAGCATTTT. It encodes CASSLIQGKNSNQPQHF. Looking up the rest from reference TRBV7-8 and TRBJ1-5 gives the full variable domain: GAGVSQSPRYKVAKRGQDVALRCDPISGHVSLFWYQQALGQGPEFLTYFQNEAQLDKSGLPSDRFFAERPEGSVSTLKIQRTQQEDSAVYLCASSLIQGKNSNQPQHFGDGTRLSIL.

This clonotype has just a few counts. The rearrangement links TRBV20-1 to TRBJ1-3; no clear D gene. The CDR3 contains 17 residues. V dropped 1 base and J dropped 4 bases, with 20 bases sitting between them. Germline lookup yields CDR1 DFQATT and CDR2 SNEGSKA (reference sequence). In DNA, the CDR3 is TGCAGTGCTAGAGGACTCGGAGGGCCGGTGGGAGGAAACACCATATATTTT. Encoded protein: CSARGLGGPVGGNTIYF.

The DNA of the CDR3 is TGTGCCAGCAAGCAGGGGTTGTCGGTCTTAAGCAATCAGCCCCAGCATTTT. Translating gives CASKQGLSVLSNQPQHF. J is TRBJ1-5 and V is TRBV6-1; D is perhaps TRBD1 (6 bases). This CDR3 region has 17 residues. Trimming pared 7 bases from V and 1 base from J, leaving 20 bases between. Germline lookup yields CDR1 MNHNS and CDR2 SASEGT.

The genes are TRBV20-1 and TRBJ2-1; 11 positions match TRBD2. The length of the CDR3 is 16 residues. Germline V gives CDR1 DFQATT, CDR2 SNEGSKA (reference sequence). With V trimmed by 1 base and J by 1 base, 3 bases remained unmatched. Here the CDR3 reads CSARGGTSGSYNEQFF. CDR3 coding DNA: TGCAGTGCTAGAGGTGGGACTAGCGGTTCCTACAATGAGCAGTTCTTC.

The rearrangement joins TRBV19 to TRBJ1-2, with TRBD1 as a possible D gene (5 bases). This CDR3 is 15 amino acids long. The germline gives CDR1 LNHDA, CDR2 SQIVND (reference sequence). V lost 7 bases to trimming and J lost 8 bases, with 23 bases between them. The DNA for the CDR3 is TGTGCCAGTATTTCAAGCGGGGTTTTGGGACCCGGCTACACCTTC. This gives the protein CASISSGVLGPGYTF.

The rearrangement links TRBV6-5 to TRBJ1-2; D is undetermined. V was clipped by 0 bases and J by 6 bases, with 11 bases between them. The CDR3 length is 14 residues. Germline assignment: CDR1 MNHEY and CDR2 SVGAGI. The CDR3 DNA is TGTGCCAGCAGTTACTCGAAGATGGTAAATGGCTACACCTTC. It yields the protein CASSYSKMVNGYTF.

This clonotype has a handful of counts. The chain recombines TRBV6-1 with TRBJ1-5, with 8 bases aligning to TRBD1. Losses at the gene ends were 5 bases for V and 0 bases for J; bases not matched to a gene: 6. CDR3 length equals 16 residues. Germline V CDR1 and CDR2: MNHNS, SASEGT. The CDR3 DNA sequence: TGTGCCAGCAGTCAAAGACAGGGGTATAGCAATCAGCCCCAGCATTTT. It is translated as CASSQRQGYSNQPQHF.

V usage is TRBV5-4 and J usage is TRBJ2-5; 9 nucleotides agree with TRBD2. This CDR3 contains 19 residues. Per the germline V gene, CDR1 is SGHNT and CDR2 is YYREEE (reference sequence). V shed 2 bases, J shed 1 base, and the junction held 15 bases outside the gene matches. CDR3 protein: CASSFGNSWLAGSQETQYF. The DNA for the CDR3 is TGTGCCAGCAGCTTCGGGAATTCTTGGCTAGCGGGGTCCCAAGAGACCCAGTACTTC. The variable domain in full, with the rest retrieved from reference TRBV5-4 and TRBJ2-5, is ETGVTQSPTHLIKTRGQQVTLRCSSQSGHNTVSWYQQALGQGPQFIFQYYREEENGRGNFPPRFSGLQFPNYSSELNVNALELDDSALYLCASSFGNSWLAGSQETQYFGPGTRLLVL.

The table lists this clonotype with a count of one. The chain recombines TRBV5-1 with TRBJ2-2, with 7 bases identical to TRBD2. The CDR3 covers 16 residues. From germline, CDR1 is SGHRS and CDR2 YFSETQ. The V gene end was trimmed by 4 bases and the J gene end by 0 bases; junction bases not matched to a gene: 6. CDR3 protein: CASSPGGGANTGELFF. CDR3 nucleotide sequence: TGCGCCAGCAGCCCCGGTGGGGGGGCGAACACCGGGGAGCTGTTTTTT.

J is TRBJ2-2 and V is TRBV6-1; possible D gene TRBD2, 7 bases. The CDR3 consists of 14 residues. V was clipped by 8 bases and J by 10 bases, with 20 bases between them. Germline CDR1 is MNHNS and CDR2 is SASEGT. CDR3 residues: CASEEGGGSPELFF. CDR3 coding DNA: TGTGCCAGCGAAGAGGGGGGGGGCTCCCCGGAGCTGTTTTTT.

The rearrangement joins TRBV5-1 to TRBJ2-2; 8 positions agree with TRBD1. The CDR3 is 14 residues long. Germline CDR1 is SGHRS and CDR2 is YFSETQ. Trimming removed 6 bases from V and 7 bases from J; junction bases left unmatched: 8. The CDR3 loop is CASTGGQGYGELFF. CDR3 nucleotide sequence: TGCGCCAGCACCGGCGGACAGGGTTACGGGGAGCTGTTTTTT.

V gene TRBV6-5 combines with J gene TRBJ1-2; D remains ambiguous. Germline CDR1 and CDR2: MNHEY and SVGAGI. V was cut by 4 bases and J by 7 bases, with 16 bases left in between. The CDR3 totals 14 residues. The CDR3 DNA is TGTGCCAGCAGTTTCGGGATTCTGGGTATTGGCTACACCTTC. This translates into CASSFGILGIGYTF.

The rearrangement links TRBV12-3 or TRBV12-4 to TRBJ2-7; TRBD1 agrees at 7 bases. V lost 6 bases, J lost 2 bases, and 7 bases stayed unmatched. The CDR3 length is 14 residues. DNA for the CDR3: TGTGCCAGCAGGCGCCGACAGGGCCCCTACGAGCAGTACTTC. It translates to CASRRRQGPYEQYF.